This TCR beta chain originates from a study of cytomegalovirus exposure and HLA in healthy donors (TCRdb year 2017). Regarding the study in general: According to an earlier analysis of around 600 of the donors, about 180 million T cells yielded 100 million or so unique TCR beta sequences and approximately 280 Gb of sequence data. Both class I and class II loci were covered by HLA typing, at four-digit resolution. Donor age, sex, ethnicity and CMV serostatus were compiled together with the repertoire data. All discovery cohort repertoires had been generated using a single sequencing platform. On average, roughly 240,000 unique TCR beta nucleotide sequences were sequenced per donor among a few hundred genotyped donors of the cohort, with 15% to 20% of those sequences being non-productive. The study used immunosequencing to profile the T cell repertoires of about 670 subjects and linked those repertoires to cytomegalovirus serostatus. An earlier analysis of around 540 of the donors applied high-throughput TCR beta sequencing to assess whether each TCR beta V gene segment acted as functional or pseudogenic. Among the roughly 380 genotyped donors, roughly 80% belonged to the genetic ancestry cluster associated with self-reported Caucasian donors. Typing coverage differed by locus: A, B, C, DRB1 and DQB1 were typed in about 629-640 donors, DQA1 in approximately 520, DPA1 in some 570, and DPB1 in approximately 450. Roughly 310 gigabases of sequencing data and 70 million to 100 million unique TCR sequences were included in an early release covering several hundred HLA-typed donors. The study was designed to test whether signatures of past pathogen exposure could be identified by cataloging public T cell receptors. In the later analysis, no new phenotypic data were used to find candidate immune exposures; instead, reliance was placed on TCR beta sequences and their occurrence across donors. High-throughput TCR immunosequencing, statistical association of individual TCRs with disease status, and machine learning were combined to predict cytomegalovirus infection status. In a later genetic analysis, genome-wide SNP genotypes for about 55% of the roughly 670 donors were used, and that subset was treated as a discovery cohort. To study patterns of TCR occurrence, a later analysis re-analyzed previously published TCR beta repertoires from hundreds of donors and added high-resolution HLA genotyping. Besides the first cohort of roughly 640 subjects, a separate validation cohort made up of roughly 120 different subjects was used. Roughly five DR-DQ haplotypes were treated as single units for association and clustering because of strong linkage in the cohort.

Receptor amplification or capture employed the immunoSEQ multiplex PCR assay. For the multiplex PCR, a mixture combining 60 forward primers for TCR Vbeta segments and 13 reverse primers for TCR Jbeta segments was used. A multiplex PCR assay on genomic DNA amplified the CDR3 region of rearranged TCR beta genes. Amplified TCR beta libraries were sequenced as 87-base-pair reads on the Illumina HiSeq System. In the paper's pipeline: Across the 600 to 700 repertoires, a later analysis counted 75 million to 90 million unique TCR beta chains, roughly 11 million of which were shared by at least two donors. A nearest-neighbor algorithm error-corrected the raw reads and collapsed the reads into unique sequences, merging closely related sequences to remove PCR and sequencing errors. V, D and J gene segments were assigned by aligning CDR3 sequences to IMGT reference sequences. For a sequence to be retained, a match of at least six nucleotides was required to both a V gene segment and a J gene segment. Rearrangements were called productive when the CDR3 lacked stop codons and stayed in frame with V and J; all others were non-productive. CDR3 was defined according to IMGT convention as the region running from the second conserved V-encoded cysteine to the conserved J-encoded phenylalanine. The earlier analysis of some 600 of the donors excluded sequences that lacked an unambiguous match to a single V gene segment. In an earlier analysis of more than 500 of the donors, a V segment was called functional when productive rearrangements were above 56.7%, and segregating when the standard deviation between donors exceeded 5%. A statistical classification framework was built to diagnose cytomegalovirus status from the catalog of TCR beta chain sequences. In a later analysis, V and J genes were assigned by comparing TCR nucleotide sequences against IMGT/GENE-DB human TR gene sequences. In a later analysis, CDR3 sequences and most-parsimonious VDJ recombination scenarios were assigned using the TCRdist pipeline. In a later analysis, every TCR beta chain was defined by the combination of its CDR3 amino acid sequence and its V-gene family, and reads without a unique V-gene family were dropped. A later analysis removed 592 highly shared, low-generation-probability nucleotide sequences to deal with suspected cross-contamination and a sequencing artifact. For each public chain, a later analysis derived a clonal expansion index from normalized ranks of inferred template counts within each repertoire. A later analysis computed generation probabilities with a VDJ recombination model fitted to out-of-frame rearrangements, and checked the results against IGoR. A later analysis scored TCR-TCR, TCR-HLA and TCR-CMV co-occurrence with hypergeometric tests, applying a repertoire-size bias correction to TCR pairs. False discovery rates were estimated in a later analysis by permuting HLA or CMV assignments 20 times. In a later analysis, co-occurring TCRs were grouped with DBSCAN, and TCRdist sequence similarity was added when clustering was performed within HLA-allele-positive subsets. Repertoires with fewer than 30,000 or more than 120,000 public chains were left out of co-occurrence clustering, as were a few repertoires with anomalous nucleotide sharing. TCRdb mirrors the immuneACCESS table, restricted to in-frame sequences. Some clones are absent from its copies; in checked studies, under half trace to an unresolved V gene, and the reason for the others is unknown. The V and J calls and clone size come from that table; D and trimming were worked out from the DNA. For this sample there are 180,000 or so clones; around 75% appear just once. Together, the top ten hold about 2.6% of the sample.

Beyond this particular receptor, the publication reports: According to a later analysis, most CMV-associated TCR beta chains appeared to be HLA-restricted, and the HLA associations seemed to be driven largely by CMV exposure. Across donors, most TCR sequences were observed very rarely, whereas some public TCRs were present in many individuals. In both the original and validation cohorts, the classifier was reported to diagnose cytomegalovirus status with high specificity and sensitivity. A later analysis found that HLA-associated TCR beta chains were more clonally expanded and had lower generation probabilities than equally common non-associated chains. In vitro tests confirmed that a few of the cytomegalovirus-associated TCR beta chains recognize cytomegalovirus antigens. Because some donors lacked HLA typing at each locus, the association tests relied only on the typed subset. Assigning TCR associations to individual alleles was difficult when HLA alleles, especially DR and DQ, strongly co-occurred. Specific HLA alleles were associated with about 17,000 TCR beta sequences at a false discovery rate of 0.05 in a later analysis. Because the 87-base-pair reads could not distinguish some IMGT-functional V segments, including TRBV6-2 and TRBV6-3, those segments were excluded. In an earlier analysis of approximately 590 of the donors, most TCR beta V segments appeared in productive rearrangements about 87% or about 30% of the time, broadly matching IMGT annotations. CMV serostatus was the only immune exposure information available for the cohort. In a later genetic analysis, fewer N-insertions in productive TCRs were reported among donors in an Asian-associated ancestry cluster than the roughly 700-donor mean. The earlier analysis of about 600 of the donors excluded 15 to 20 rarely observed V segments, including chromosome 9 orphons, because counts were too low. In a later analysis, the rate of TCR association differed among HLA loci, with DRB1 alleles having the most associated TCRs and HLA-C alleles having the fewest. Roughly uniform sequencing depth across donors was assumed in presence/absence analyses, although this assumption may not hold. Correlated functional status among segregating V segments might reflect linkage disequilibrium, but an unknown experimental factor could not be ruled out. A further reported finding was that TCR beta sequences accurately predicted the HLA-A and HLA-B alleles for most subjects in the first cohort. It was suggested by the authors that the approach could potentially be generalized to other disease states and immunological phenotypes. An association between a missense DCLRE1C variant and V-gene and J-gene trimming of TCR beta chains was found in a later genetic analysis and replicated in an independent cohort. The cohort was sequenced for TCR beta chains only, and without alpha or paired-chain data the features that could be detected were limited. According to a later analysis, parvovirus B19, influenza, CMV and Epstein-Barr virus appeared linked to several top co-occurrence clusters. A group of highly shared sequence variants was considered likely to be a technical artifact of the sequencing pipeline. A total of 150 to 200 TCR beta chains were listed by the study as associated with cytomegalovirus.

Spanning cysteine to phenylalanine, the CDR3 consists of 13 amino acids. CDR3 DNA only is kept here, 39 bases in frame from base 1. Reading the germline V gene (reference sequence) gives CDR1 MNHEY and CDR2 SMNVEV. The V end loses 5 bases and the J end loses 3 bases, and a stretch of 10 bases separates them. The cohort comprised 710 or so healthy bone marrow donors. At the time of sampling, all cohort members were nominally healthy, though unrecorded immune exposures were likely present. The donor was CMV seronegative and belonged to the group of approximately 320 seronegative cohort members. A peripheral blood sample was collected from each donor, and TCR beta sequencing was performed on peripheral blood mononuclear cells. The Qiagen DNeasy Blood Extraction Kit was used to extract genomic DNA from the blood cell samples. Worth noting for this clone: Its antigen remains undetermined. The sample holds no much larger clone one base away, and base qualities are not on file.

This TCR was recovered from a female donor in good health and CMV-seronegative. The chain is encoded by TRBV27 joined to TRBJ1-2; the D gene cannot be named for sure. Sequencing was performed on PBMCs. The bases read TGTGCCAGCAGTGGTAGCACTCACTATGGCTACACCTTC. Its product reads: CASSGSTHYGYTF.